This T cell receptor beta chain was retrieved from a study of blood T cell repertoires in COVID-19. Germline CDR1 and CDR2: MNHEY and SMNVEV (reference sequence). V shed 8 bases and J 2 bases; nucleotides not matched to a gene: 11. The CDR3 runs to 15 residues. Using immunoSEQ multiplex PCR, the repertoire was profiled, and TCRdb retains in-frame clones only, with some absent. The sample includes roughly 430,000 clones, roughly 90% seen only once; the top ten take 1.4%. The receptor comes from a woman aged 18-29 years who had been exposed to COVID-19. The rearrangement joins TRBV27 to TRBJ2-5; 7 nucleotides match TRBD2. Sequenced input: PBMCs or T cells enriched from blood (not recorded which). CDR3 sequence reads: CASGVGGSDQETQYF. DNA for the CDR3: TGTGCCAGCGGGGTCGGGGGGTCGGATCAAGAGACCCAGTACTTC.